This T cell receptor (beta chain) was recovered during a study of Tregs in tolerant kidney transplant recipients (dated by TCRdb to 2018 to 2020). A note on the overall study: The study used TCRbeta sequencing to identify donor-specific regulatory T cells before combined kidney and bone marrow transplantation, then tracked those cells after transplant. The paper's findings and limits, for the study overall: Biological reproducibility was not examined directly, but technical replication error appeared to be minimal. Because only a small number of patients were included, the study had limitations, and the results will need to be validated in larger populations as well as under other immunosuppression protocols. For some patients the PCR primers changed over time, which made it impossible to compare the samples from those patients at the nucleotide level. Expanding Tregs with activated donor B cells appeared to identify the most biologically relevant and donor-specific TCRbeta repertoire. In tolerant patients, the expansion of donor-specific Tregs was greater than global Treg expansion, suggesting that the expansion was antigen-driven rather than nonspecific.

In its sample, this clone was seen once. Its antigen is currently not known. Per-base qualities were not stored, and no clone one base away is much larger. Including the terminal cysteine and phenylalanine, the CDR3 comprises 14 residues. The sequence is cut down to CDR3 DNA, 42 bases in frame from base 1. V trim: 2 bases; J trim: 1 base; unmatched bases: 1. CDR1 SGHRS and CDR2 YFSETQ were looked up in the germline V gene. The transplants used related donors along with nonmyeloablative bone marrow transplantation, and in the human trials mixed chimerism was transient. Unstimulated Tregs (CD4+CD25+CD127-), CD4+ non-Tregs (CD4+CD25-), CD4 and CD8 cells were FACS-sorted from thawed PBMCs. The patients were a handful of recipients of combined kidney and bone marrow transplants from the ITN036ST trial, and samples were available only for these trial subjects. Healthy control blood was separated into PBMCs by Ficoll density gradient and cryopreserved, and patient PBMCs were collected both before and after transplant.

For TCRbeta CDR3 sequencing, genomic DNA was extracted from sorted cells using the QIAGEN DNeasy Blood and Tissue Kit. Through immunoSEQ, high-throughput TCRbeta CDR3 sequencing was done commercially, including PCR amplification with internal controls and bias correction. Processing in the source paper ran as follows. Unique productive TCRbeta sequences were defined by CDR3 nucleotide sequence where primers matched, otherwise by CDR3 amino acid sequence with Vbeta and Jbeta genes. To correct sorting error, sequences shared between sorted populations at a frequency ratio of 2:1 or less were removed; the rest were assigned to the higher population. Sequences were defined as donor-reactive when expanded at least 5-fold in CFSE-low cells versus unstimulated cells and present at a frequency of at least 0.01% in CFSE-low cells. Jensen-Shannon divergence calculated on the top 100 TCRbeta sequences ranked by frequency was used to measure repertoire divergence. When a sample had multiple sequencing runs, each run was corrected for sorting error separately and the runs were then pooled. The table comes from immuneACCESS by way of TCRdb, which keeps in-frame sequences with V and J called. Part of the clones is missing from these tables; in studies checked, under half for an unresolved V gene and the rest for unknown reasons. The DNA gave D and trimming, while V, J and clone size come from that table. This sample comprises nearly 50,000 clones, over 85% of them detected only once. Roughly a sixth of the sample rests with the top ten.

The chain is assembled from TRBV5-1 and TRBJ2-5; 8 nucleotides in the junction match TRBD1. The sequence was collected from a human patient who received a combined kidney and bone marrow transplant. Some T cells may derive from the graft donor when a transplant has been performed. Source: CD8+ T cells from blood (PBMCs), taken 12 months after the transplant. The CDR3 protein sequence reads: CASSFGTGQETQYF. In nucleotides, the sequence is TGCGCCAGCAGCTTTGGGACAGGCCAAGAGACCCAGTACTTC. The CDR3 plus the reference TRBV5-1 and TRBJ2-5 genes for the other parts give the full variable domain: KAGVTQTPRYLIKTRGQQVTLSCSPISGHRSVSWYQQTPGQGLQFLFEYFSETQRNKGNFPGRFSGRQFSNSRSEMNVSTLELGDSALYLCASSFGTGQETQYFGPGTRLLVL.